The 9 T cell receptor beta chains below were found in one sample sequenced in a study of blood T cells in healthy people across ages. A second PCR of 7 to 11 cycles used a sample-barcoded 5' primer and a J-beta primer mix. TCRdb analysed the 5' RACE reads with MiXCR anew, one entry per CDR3 protein. The sample includes hundreds of thousands of distinct CDR3 sequences, around 52% seen only once; the top ten take less than 15%. The sample comprised blood. The receptors were sampled from a woman of 80 years or more in good health.

This clonotype came up a few times. This may be a read error, as it is one base from a much larger clone. The rearrangement links TRBV7-9 to TRBJ2-1, with 9 bases that match TRBD2. V shed 4 bases and J 6 bases; nucleotides not matched to a gene: 7. The length of the CDR3 is 15 residues. CDR1 and CDR2 (germline): SEHNR, FQNEAQ (reference sequence). The CDR3 protein is CASSSAGGNGNEQFF. The CDR3 DNA sequence: TGTGCCAGCAGCTCCGCGGGGGGGAACGGCAATGAGCAGTTCTTC.

This clonotype came up a few times. The V and J genes are TRBV5-1 and TRBJ1-5; the D is unclear. CDR3 length equals 13 residues. Germline CDR1 is SGHRS and CDR2 is YFSETQ. Trimming cost V 5 bases and J 5 bases, with 11 bases left between them. The CDR3 DNA follows: TGCGCCAGCAGGGAGAGACCGGATCAGCCCCAGCATTTT. Its translation is CASRERPDQPQHF.

This clonotype was detected ten times or more. The chain couples TRBV12-3 or TRBV12-4 to TRBJ2-1; tentatively, D is TRBD2 (6 bases). The CDR3 covers 13 residues. Trimming pared 6 bases from V and 7 bases from J, leaving 13 bases between. CDR3 in amino acids: CASSGSGQNEQFF. The CDR3 DNA is TGTGCCAGCAGCGGGAGCGGACAAAATGAGCAGTTCTTC.

The chain uses TRBV5-1 and TRBJ1-2; D is unclear. CDR1 is SGHRS, CDR2 YFSETQ, per germline. The CDR3 is 12 amino acids. V lost 0 bases to trimming and J lost 8 bases, with 8 bases between them. This CDR3 is CASSLEAGGYTF. The CDR3 DNA reads TGCGCCAGCAGCTTGGAAGCAGGCGGCTACACCTTC.

The chain has TRBV29-1 and TRBJ1-4, with 7 bases lining up with TRBD1. V was clipped by 6 bases and J by 6 bases; unmatched bases: 7. The CDR3 is 13 residues long. The V gene's germline CDR1 is SQVTM and CDR2 ANQGSEA. The CDR3 loop reads CSVALGTDEKLFF. CDR3 sequence (DNA): TGCAGCGTAGCCCTAGGGACAGATGAAAAACTGTTTTTT.

Of note for this clonotype: A read error may explain this, as a much larger clone is one base away. The V and J genes are TRBV7-3 and TRBJ2-2, with no clear D. This CDR3 spans 14 amino acids. Germline lookup yields CDR1 SGHTA and CDR2 FQGTGA. This chain's CDR3 is CAGSLSGSTGELFF. Written as DNA, the CDR3 is TGTGCCGGCAGCTTATCCGGCAGCACCGGGGAGCTGTTTTTT.

The rearrangement links TRBV5-1 to TRBJ1-6; a possible D gene is TRBD1 (5 bases). This CDR3 comprises 14 residues. The V and J ends lost 1 base and 7 bases respectively, with 9 bases between them. From germline, CDR1 is SGHRS and CDR2 YFSETQ. The CDR3 here is CASSLTQDNSPLHF. CDR3 sequence (DNA): TGCGCCAGCAGCTTGACACAGGACAATTCACCCCTCCACTTT.

This clonotype appeared many times. This chain links TRBV20-1 with TRBJ1-2; D not resolved. The length of the CDR3 is 13 residues. V gave up 6 bases and J gave up 3 bases, with 14 bases separating them. Germline CDR1 DFQATT, CDR2 SNEGSKA (reference sequence). CDR3 DNA: TGCAGTGCCCCTAACCCCACGGACTATGGCTACACCTTC. This sequence encodes CSAPNPTDYGYTF.

The sample holds many counts of this clonotype. The chain couples TRBV3-1 to TRBJ2-4, with unresolved D. This CDR3 has 17 residues. V was trimmed by 0 bases and J by 0 bases, leaving 12 bases between them. The germline gives CDR1 LGHDT, CDR2 YNNKEL (reference sequence). In DNA, the CDR3 is TGTGCCAGCAGCCAAGAAGTAGAGCGTCAAGCCAAAAACATTCAGTACTTC. It codes for CASSQEVERQAKNIQYF. The whole variable domain, remainder taken from reference TRBV3-1 and TRBJ2-4, is DTAVSQTPKYLVTQMGNDKSIKCEQNLGHDTMYWYKQDSKKFLKIMFSYNNKELIINETVPNRFSPKSPDKAHLNLHINSLELGDSAVYFCASSQEVERQAKNIQYFGAGTRLSVL.